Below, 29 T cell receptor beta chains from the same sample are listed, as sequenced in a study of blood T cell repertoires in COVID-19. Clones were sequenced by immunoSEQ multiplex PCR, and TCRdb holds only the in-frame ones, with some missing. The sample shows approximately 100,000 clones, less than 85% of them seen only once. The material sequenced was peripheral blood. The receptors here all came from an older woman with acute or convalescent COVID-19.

The CDR3 is CASSPSGQGVFYEQYF. CDR3 sequence (DNA): TGTGCCAGCTCACCTTCGGGACAGGGGGTTTTCTACGAGCAGTACTTC. The chain recombines TRBV18 with TRBJ2-7, with 11 bases aligning to TRBD1. Germline CDR1 and CDR2: KGHSH and LQKENI. This CDR3 comprises 16 residues. J was trimmed by 3 bases and V by 3 bases; bases with no gene match: 7.

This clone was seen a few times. The CDR3 nucleotides read TGTGCCACCAGCAGAGCTCCTAACGGGGTAGCTTTCTTT. Encoded protein: CATSRAPNGVAFF. This chain uses TRBV15 with TRBJ1-1, with D uncertain. The length of the CDR3 is 13 residues. V gave up 1 base and J gave up 10 bases, with 13 bases separating them. Germline CDR1 reads LNHNV; CDR2 reads YYDKDF (reference sequence).

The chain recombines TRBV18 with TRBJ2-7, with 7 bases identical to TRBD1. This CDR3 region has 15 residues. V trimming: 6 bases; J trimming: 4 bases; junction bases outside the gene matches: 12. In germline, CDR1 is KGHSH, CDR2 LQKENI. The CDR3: CASSLLTGTAYEQYF. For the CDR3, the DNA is TGTGCCAGCTCGCTTCTCACCGGGACAGCGTACGAGCAGTACTTC.

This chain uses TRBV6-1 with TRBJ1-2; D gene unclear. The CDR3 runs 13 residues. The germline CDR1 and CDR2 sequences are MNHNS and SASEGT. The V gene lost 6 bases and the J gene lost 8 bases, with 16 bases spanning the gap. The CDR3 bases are TGTGCCAGCAGCCCCCGAGGTACGCAAGGCTACACCTTC. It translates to CASSPRGTQGYTF.

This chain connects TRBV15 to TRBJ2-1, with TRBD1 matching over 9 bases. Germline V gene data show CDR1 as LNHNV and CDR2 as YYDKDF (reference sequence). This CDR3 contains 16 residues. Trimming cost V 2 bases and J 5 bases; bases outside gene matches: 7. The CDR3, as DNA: TGTGCCACCAGCAGATCTCCGGGACAGGGTAACAATGAGCAGTTCTTC. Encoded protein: CATSRSPGQGNNEQFF.

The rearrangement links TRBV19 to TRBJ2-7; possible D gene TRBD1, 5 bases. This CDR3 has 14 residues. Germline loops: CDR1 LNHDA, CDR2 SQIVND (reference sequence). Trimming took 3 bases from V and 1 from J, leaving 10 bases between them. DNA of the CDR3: TGTGCCAGTAGTATCGGTAGGGGATCCTACGAGCAGTACTTC. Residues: CASSIGRGSYEQYF. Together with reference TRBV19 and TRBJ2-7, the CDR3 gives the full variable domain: DGGITQSPKYLFRKEGQNVTLSCEQNLNHDAMYWYRQDPGQGLRLIYYSQIVNDFQKGDIAEGYSVSREKKESFPLTVTSAQKNPTAFYLCASSIGRGSYEQYFGPGTRLTVT.

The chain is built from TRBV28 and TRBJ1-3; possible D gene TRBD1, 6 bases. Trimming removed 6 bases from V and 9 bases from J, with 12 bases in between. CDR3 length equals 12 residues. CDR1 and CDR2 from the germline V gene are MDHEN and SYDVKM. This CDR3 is CASSAPRGTIYF. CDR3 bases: TGTGCCAGCAGCGCACCCAGGGGCACCATATATTTT.

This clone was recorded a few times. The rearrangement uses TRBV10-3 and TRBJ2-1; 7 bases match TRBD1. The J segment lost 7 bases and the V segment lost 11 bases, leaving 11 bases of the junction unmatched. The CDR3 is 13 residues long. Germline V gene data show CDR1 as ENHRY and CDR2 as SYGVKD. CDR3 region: CAVLEGAGNEQFF. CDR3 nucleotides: TGTGCCGTCCTTGAGGGGGCCGGGAATGAGCAGTTCTTC.

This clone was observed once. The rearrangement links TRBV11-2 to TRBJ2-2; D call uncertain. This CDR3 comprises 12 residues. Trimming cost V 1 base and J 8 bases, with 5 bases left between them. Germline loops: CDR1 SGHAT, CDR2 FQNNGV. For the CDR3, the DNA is TGTGCCAGCAGCTTAGTCACTGGGGAGCTGTTTTTT. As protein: CASSLVTGELFF.

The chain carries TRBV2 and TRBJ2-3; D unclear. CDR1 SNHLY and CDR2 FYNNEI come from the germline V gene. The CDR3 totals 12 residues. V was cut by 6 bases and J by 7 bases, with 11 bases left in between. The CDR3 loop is CASRSSEYTQYF. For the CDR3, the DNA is TGTGCCAGCAGGTCCTCGGAGTATACGCAGTATTTT.

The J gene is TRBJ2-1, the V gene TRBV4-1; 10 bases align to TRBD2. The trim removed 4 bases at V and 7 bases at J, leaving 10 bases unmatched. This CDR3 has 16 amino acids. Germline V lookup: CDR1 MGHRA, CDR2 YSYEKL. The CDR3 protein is CASSRSSSGRTNEQFF. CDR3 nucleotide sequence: TGCGCCAGCAGCCGCTCATCTAGCGGGAGAACTAATGAGCAGTTCTTC.

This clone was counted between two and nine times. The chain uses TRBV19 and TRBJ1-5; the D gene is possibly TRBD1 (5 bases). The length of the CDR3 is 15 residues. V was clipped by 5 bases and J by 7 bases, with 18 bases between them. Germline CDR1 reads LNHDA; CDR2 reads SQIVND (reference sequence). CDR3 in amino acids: CASSSPKGDVQPQHF. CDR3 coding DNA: TGTGCCAGTAGTTCTCCAAAAGGGGATGTGCAGCCCCAGCATTTT.

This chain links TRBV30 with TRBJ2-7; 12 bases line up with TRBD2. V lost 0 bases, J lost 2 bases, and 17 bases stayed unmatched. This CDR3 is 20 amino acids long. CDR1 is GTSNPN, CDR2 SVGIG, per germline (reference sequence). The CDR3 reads CAWSVIFGLAGSKPPYEQYF. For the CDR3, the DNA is TGTGCCTGGAGTGTAATTTTTGGACTAGCGGGATCTAAGCCCCCCTACGAGCAGTACTTC.

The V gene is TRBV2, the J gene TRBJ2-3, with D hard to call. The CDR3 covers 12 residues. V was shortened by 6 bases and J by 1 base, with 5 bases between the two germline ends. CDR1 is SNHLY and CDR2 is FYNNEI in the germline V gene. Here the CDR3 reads CASRSGTDTQYF. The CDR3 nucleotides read TGTGCCAGCAGGTCGGGCACAGATACGCAGTATTTT.

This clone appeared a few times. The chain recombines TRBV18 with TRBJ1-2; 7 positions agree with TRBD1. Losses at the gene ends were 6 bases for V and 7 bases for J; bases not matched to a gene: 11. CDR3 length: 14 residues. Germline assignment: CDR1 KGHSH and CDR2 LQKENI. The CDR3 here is CASSPGKGGGGYTF. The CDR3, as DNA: TGTGCCAGCTCCCCCGGGAAAGGGGGCGGTGGCTACACCTTC.

CDR3 nucleotides: TGTGCCAGCAGCAGACAGTTCGTGGGGGGTGAGCAGTTCTTC. Translated: CASSRQFVGGEQFF. The chain carries TRBV6-5 and TRBJ2-1; tentatively, D is TRBD2 (6 bases). Germline CDR1 MNHEY, CDR2 SVGAGI. Between the trimmed V and J ends, which lost 6 bases and 9 bases, there was a span of 18 bases. The CDR3 has 14 amino acids.

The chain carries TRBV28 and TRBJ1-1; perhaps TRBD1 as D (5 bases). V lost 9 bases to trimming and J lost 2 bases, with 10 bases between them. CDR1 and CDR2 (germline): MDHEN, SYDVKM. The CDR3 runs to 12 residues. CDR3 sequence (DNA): TGTGCCAGTGACAGACGAAACACTGAAGCTTTCTTT. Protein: CASDRRNTEAFF.

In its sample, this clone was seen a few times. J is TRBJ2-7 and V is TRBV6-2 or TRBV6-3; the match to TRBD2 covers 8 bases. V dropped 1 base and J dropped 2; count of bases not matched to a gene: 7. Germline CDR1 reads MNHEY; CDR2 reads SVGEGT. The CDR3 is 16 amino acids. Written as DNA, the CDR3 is TGTGCCAGCAGTTACTGGGGTATGCGGGGGGCCTACGAGCAGTACTTC. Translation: CASSYWGMRGAYEQYF.

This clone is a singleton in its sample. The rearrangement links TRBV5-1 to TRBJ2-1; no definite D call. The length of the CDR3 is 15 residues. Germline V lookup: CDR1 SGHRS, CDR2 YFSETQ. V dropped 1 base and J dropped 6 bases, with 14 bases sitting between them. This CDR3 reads CASSLSPGSSNEQFF. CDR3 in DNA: TGCGCCAGCAGCTTGTCGCCCGGGTCTAGCAATGAGCAGTTCTTC.

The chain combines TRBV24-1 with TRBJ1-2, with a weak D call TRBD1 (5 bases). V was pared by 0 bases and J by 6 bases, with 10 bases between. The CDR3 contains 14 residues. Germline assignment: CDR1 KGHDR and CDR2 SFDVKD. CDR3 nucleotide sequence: TGTGCCACCAGTGATTTGTCAGGGAGGGATGGCTACACCTTC. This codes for CATSDLSGRDGYTF.

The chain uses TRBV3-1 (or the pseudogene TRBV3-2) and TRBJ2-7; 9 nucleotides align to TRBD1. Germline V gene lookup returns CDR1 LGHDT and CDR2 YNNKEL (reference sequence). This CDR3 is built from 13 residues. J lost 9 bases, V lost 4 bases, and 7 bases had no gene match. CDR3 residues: CASSPTGGQGQYF. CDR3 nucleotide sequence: TGTGCCAGCAGCCCGACAGGGGGGCAGGGGCAGTACTTC.

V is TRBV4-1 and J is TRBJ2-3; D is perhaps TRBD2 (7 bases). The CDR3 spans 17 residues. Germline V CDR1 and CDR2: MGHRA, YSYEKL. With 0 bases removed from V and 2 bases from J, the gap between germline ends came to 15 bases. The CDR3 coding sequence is TGCGCCAGCAGCCAAGATGGGGGGGGCGGGCCCACAGATACGCAGTATTTT. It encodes CASSQDGGGGPTDTQYF.

The chain's CDR3 is CASSEVPITSTDTQYF. DNA for the CDR3: TGTGCCAGCAGTGAAGTTCCCATTACTAGCACAGATACGCAGTATTTT. The V gene is TRBV6-1, the J gene TRBJ2-3; D is ambiguous. Germline V gene sequence: CDR1 MNHNS, CDR2 SASEGT. The CDR3 extends over 16 amino acids. V was pared by 1 base and J by 0 bases, with 11 bases between.

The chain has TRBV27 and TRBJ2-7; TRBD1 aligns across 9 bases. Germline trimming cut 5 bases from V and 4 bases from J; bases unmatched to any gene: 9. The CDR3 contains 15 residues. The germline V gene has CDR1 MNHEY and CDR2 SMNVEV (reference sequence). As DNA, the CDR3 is TGTGCCAGCAGTCCGGCGGGGACAGGGTGGTACGAGCAGTACTTC. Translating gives CASSPAGTGWYEQYF.

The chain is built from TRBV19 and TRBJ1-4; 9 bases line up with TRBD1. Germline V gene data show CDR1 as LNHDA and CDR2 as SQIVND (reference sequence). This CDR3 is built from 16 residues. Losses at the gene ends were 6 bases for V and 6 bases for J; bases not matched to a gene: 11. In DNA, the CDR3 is TGTGCCAGTAGCCCAACCAAGACAGGGGGGGATGAAAAACTGTTTTTT. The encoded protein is CASSPTKTGGDEKLFF. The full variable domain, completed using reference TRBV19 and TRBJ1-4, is DGGITQSPKYLFRKEGQNVTLSCEQNLNHDAMYWYRQDPGQGLRLIYYSQIVNDFQKGDIAEGYSVSREKKESFPLTVTSAQKNPTAFYLCASSPTKTGGDEKLFFGSGTQLSVL.

DNA for the CDR3: TGTGCCAGCAGCAAAGCGACAGGGGGTCGAGAGACCCAGTACTTC. It is translated as CASSKATGGRETQYF. The chain links TRBV7-8 to TRBJ2-5; 9 nucleotides line up with TRBD1. CDR1 is SGHVS and CDR2 is FQNEAQ in the germline V gene. This CDR3 contains 15 residues. V lost 5 bases to trimming and J lost 4 bases; unmatched junction nucleotides: 8.

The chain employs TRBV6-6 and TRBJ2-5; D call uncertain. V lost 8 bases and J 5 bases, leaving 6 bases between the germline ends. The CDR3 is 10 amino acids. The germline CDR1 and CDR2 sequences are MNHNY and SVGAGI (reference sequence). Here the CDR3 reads CASGLETQYF. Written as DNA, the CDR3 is TGTGCCAGCGGCCTGGAGACCCAGTACTTC.

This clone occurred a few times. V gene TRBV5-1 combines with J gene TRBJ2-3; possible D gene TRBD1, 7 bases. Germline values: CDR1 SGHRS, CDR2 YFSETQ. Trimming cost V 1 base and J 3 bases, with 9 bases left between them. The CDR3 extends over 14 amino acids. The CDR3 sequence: CASSLQGGTDTQYF. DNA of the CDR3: TGCGCCAGCAGCTTGCAGGGGGGAACAGATACGCAGTATTTT.

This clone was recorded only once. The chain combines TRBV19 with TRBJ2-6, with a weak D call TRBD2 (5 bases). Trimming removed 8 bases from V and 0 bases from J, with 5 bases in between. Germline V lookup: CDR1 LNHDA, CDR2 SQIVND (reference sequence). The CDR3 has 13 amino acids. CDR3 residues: CASRDSGANVLTF. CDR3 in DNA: TGTGCCAGTCGGGACTCTGGGGCCAACGTCCTGACTTTC.